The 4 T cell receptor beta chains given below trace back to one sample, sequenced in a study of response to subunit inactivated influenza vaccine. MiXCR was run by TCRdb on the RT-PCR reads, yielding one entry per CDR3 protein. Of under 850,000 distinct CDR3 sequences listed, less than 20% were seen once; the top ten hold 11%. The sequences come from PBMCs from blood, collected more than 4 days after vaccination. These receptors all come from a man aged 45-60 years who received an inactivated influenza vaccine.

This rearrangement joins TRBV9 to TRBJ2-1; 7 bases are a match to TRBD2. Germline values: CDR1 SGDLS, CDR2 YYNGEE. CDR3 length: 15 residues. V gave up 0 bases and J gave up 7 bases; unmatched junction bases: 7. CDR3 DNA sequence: TGTGCCAGCAGCGTAGGGGTAACTAGCGCGAATGAGCAGTTCTTC. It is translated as CASSVGVTSANEQFF.

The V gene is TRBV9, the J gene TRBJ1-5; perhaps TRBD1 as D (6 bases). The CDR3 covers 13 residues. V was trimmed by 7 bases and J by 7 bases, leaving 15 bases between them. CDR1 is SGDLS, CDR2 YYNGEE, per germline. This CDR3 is CASAKGEGQPQHF. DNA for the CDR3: TGTGCCAGCGCCAAGGGGGAGGGACAGCCCCAGCATTTT.

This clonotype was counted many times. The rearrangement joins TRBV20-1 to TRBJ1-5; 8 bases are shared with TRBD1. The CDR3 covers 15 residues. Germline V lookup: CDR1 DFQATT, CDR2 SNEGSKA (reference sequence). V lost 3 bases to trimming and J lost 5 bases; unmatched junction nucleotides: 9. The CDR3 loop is CSASRGQGADQPQHF. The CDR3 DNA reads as TGCAGTGCTAGCAGGGGTCAGGGGGCAGATCAGCCCCAGCATTTT.

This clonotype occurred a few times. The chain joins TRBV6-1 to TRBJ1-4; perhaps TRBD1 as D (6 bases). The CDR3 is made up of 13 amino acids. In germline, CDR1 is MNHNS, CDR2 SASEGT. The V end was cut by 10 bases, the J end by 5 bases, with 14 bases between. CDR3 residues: CATRRGLNEKLFF. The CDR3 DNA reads TGTGCCACAAGGCGGGGGCTGAATGAAAAACTGTTTTTT.